These T cell receptor beta chains were read from a single sample in a study of cytomegalovirus exposure and HLA in healthy donors. Using immunoSEQ multiplex PCR, the repertoire was profiled, and TCRdb retains in-frame clones only, with some absent. This table has some 84,000 clones, roughly 61% appearing once. The sequenced sample was PBMCs. The receptors originated from a woman aged 40 to 55 in good health and CMV-seropositive. The CDR3 runs from the conserved cysteine through the conserved F or W. D genes are given only for firm matches. A row's size may be missing; if present it is once, few, many or a size class.

v_gene: TRBV9; abundance: few; j_gene: TRBJ2-7; len: 19; d_gene: TRBD1; CDR3aa: CASSPSTGGIAAGSYEQYF; CDR3nt: TGTGCCAGCAGCCCCTCGACAGGGGGCATAGCGGCGGGCTCCTACGAGCAGTACTTC
v_gene: TRBV27; abundance: NA; j_gene: TRBJ2-7; len: 16; d_gene: TRBD2; CDR3aa: CASSTLAGEGGYEQYF; CDR3nt: TGTGCCAGCAGTACTCTAGCGGGAGAAGGTGGTTACGAGCAGTACTTC
v_gene: TRBV14; abundance: few; j_gene: TRBJ2-1; len: 16; d_gene: NA; CDR3aa: CASSQFFGGSYNEQFF; CDR3nt: TGTGCCAGCAGCCAATTTTTCGGAGGGTCCTACAATGAGCAGTTCTTC
v_gene: TRBV7-2; abundance: NA; j_gene: TRBJ1-5; len: 13; d_gene: NA; CDR3aa: CASSSEGEGAQHF; CDR3nt: TGTGCCAGCAGCTCCGAAGGGGAAGGGGCCCAGCATTTT
v_gene: TRBV7-6; abundance: NA; j_gene: TRBJ2-7; len: 15; d_gene: NA; CDR3aa: CASSPPQGISYEQYF; CDR3nt: TGTGCCAGCAGCCCCCCGCAGGGGATATCCTACGAGCAGTACTTC
v_gene: TRBV4-3; abundance: few; j_gene: TRBJ1-2; len: 17; d_gene: NA; CDR3aa: CASSQVGGRRTNYGYTF; CDR3nt: TGCGCCAGCAGCCAAGTTGGCGGCCGCCGGACAAACTATGGCTACACCTTC
v_gene: TRBV19; abundance: NA; j_gene: TRBJ2-5; len: 16; d_gene: TRBD1; CDR3aa: CASRNLYTGAQETQYF; CDR3nt: TGTGCCAGTAGAAACCTCTATACAGGGGCGCAAGAGACCCAGTACTTC
v_gene: TRBV28; abundance: NA; j_gene: TRBJ2-7; len: 15; d_gene: NA; CDR3aa: CASSLLGQSSYEQYF; CDR3nt: TGTGCCAGCAGTTTATTAGGACAGAGCTCCTACGAGCAGTACTTC
v_gene: TRBV19; abundance: NA; j_gene: TRBJ2-1; len: 12; d_gene: TRBD2; CDR3aa: CATGGRYNEQFF; CDR3nt: TGTGCCACCGGCGGGAGGTACAATGAGCAGTTCTTC
v_gene: TRBV7-6; abundance: NA; j_gene: TRBJ1-1; len: 14; d_gene: NA; CDR3aa: CASSLDQGGTEAFF; CDR3nt: TGTGCCAGCAGCTTAGACCAAGGAGGGACTGAAGCTTTCTTT
v_gene: TRBV2; abundance: NA; j_gene: TRBJ1-1; len: 13; d_gene: NA; CDR3aa: CASSRTEDTEAFF; CDR3nt: TGTGCCAGCAGCCGGACAGAAGACACTGAAGCTTTCTTT
v_gene: TRBV6-1; abundance: NA; j_gene: TRBJ2-3; len: 13; d_gene: NA; CDR3aa: CASSVPYTDTQYF; CDR3nt: TGTGCCAGCAGTGTACCCTACACAGATACGCAGTATTTT
v_gene: TRBV30; abundance: NA; j_gene: TRBJ2-1; len: 18; d_gene: TRBD2; CDR3aa: CAHTGLAGGPGFTNEQFF; CDR3nt: TGTGCCCACACAGGACTAGCGGGAGGGCCTGGGTTTACCAATGAGCAGTTCTTC
v_gene: TRBV5-4; abundance: NA; j_gene: TRBJ2-2; len: 18; d_gene: TRBD2; CDR3aa: CASSRMTSGPPGAGELFF; CDR3nt: TGTGCCAGCAGCCGCATGACTAGCGGGCCCCCCGGGGCCGGGGAGCTGTTTTTT
v_gene: TRBV2; abundance: NA; j_gene: TRBJ1-5; len: 15; d_gene: NA; CDR3aa: CASSELSYSNQPQHF; CDR3nt: TGTGCCAGCAGTGAATTGAGTTATAGCAATCAGCCCCAGCATTTT
v_gene: TRBV5-6; abundance: NA; j_gene: TRBJ1-1; len: 15; d_gene: NA; CDR3aa: CASSLRERGNTEAFF; CDR3nt: TGTGCCAGCAGCTTACGGGAACGGGGGAACACTGAAGCTTTCTTT
v_gene: TRBV14; abundance: NA; j_gene: TRBJ1-1; len: 13; d_gene: NA; CDR3aa: CASSWRLNTEAFF; CDR3nt: TGTGCCAGCAGCTGGAGACTGAACACTGAAGCTTTCTTT
v_gene: TRBV30; abundance: NA; j_gene: TRBJ1-5; len: 13; d_gene: NA; CDR3aa: CAWSGGDRQPQHF; CDR3nt: TGTGCCTGGAGTGGGGGAGATAGACAGCCCCAGCATTTT
v_gene: TRBV7-2; abundance: NA; j_gene: TRBJ2-7; len: 15; d_gene: TRBD1; CDR3aa: CASSSQPGTAYEQYF; CDR3nt: TGTGCCAGCAGCTCGCAGCCAGGGACAGCCTACGAGCAGTACTTC
v_gene: TRBV7-7; abundance: NA; j_gene: TRBJ2-7; len: 13; d_gene: TRBD1; CDR3aa: CASSRDRFYEQYF; CDR3nt: TGTGCCAGCAGCCGGGACAGGTTCTACGAGCAGTACTTC
v_gene: TRBV4-3; abundance: NA; j_gene: TRBJ2-7; len: 15; d_gene: NA; CDR3aa: CASSQDWAANYEQYF; CDR3nt: TGCGCCAGCAGCCAAGATTGGGCAGCCAACTACGAGCAGTACTTC
v_gene: TRBV10-3; abundance: NA; j_gene: TRBJ2-7; len: 13; d_gene: NA; CDR3aa: CAISVQVSYEQYF; CDR3nt: TGTGCCATCAGTGTCCAGGTCTCCTACGAGCAGTACTTC
v_gene: TRBV5-1; abundance: NA; j_gene: TRBJ2-1; len: 13; d_gene: NA; CDR3aa: CASGDLLGNEQFF; CDR3nt: TGCGCCAGCGGCGATCTACTAGGAAATGAGCAGTTCTTC
v_gene: TRBV4-2; abundance: NA; j_gene: TRBJ2-1; len: 14; d_gene: NA; CDR3aa: CASSPEHPYNEQFF; CDR3nt: TGTGCCAGCAGCCCAGAACATCCTTACAATGAGCAGTTCTTC
v_gene: TRBV19; abundance: NA; j_gene: TRBJ2-3; len: 13; d_gene: NA; CDR3aa: CASSPQAEYTQYF; CDR3nt: TGTGCCAGTAGTCCCCAGGCCGAATATACGCAGTATTTT
v_gene: TRBV11-1; abundance: NA; j_gene: TRBJ1-1; len: 14; d_gene: TRBD1; CDR3aa: CASSSQGEITEAFF; CDR3nt: TGTGCCAGCAGCTCGCAGGGGGAAATCACTGAAGCTTTCTTT
v_gene: TRBV19; abundance: few; j_gene: TRBJ1-5; len: 14; d_gene: TRBD1; CDR3aa: CASSEGGVYQPQHF; CDR3nt: TGTGCCAGCTCGGAAGGGGGCGTATATCAGCCCCAGCATTTT
v_gene: TRBV6-5; abundance: NA; j_gene: TRBJ2-7; len: 13; d_gene: NA; CDR3aa: CASSHSPSYEQYF; CDR3nt: TGTGCCAGCAGCCACTCTCCTTCCTACGAGCAGTACTTC
v_gene: TRBV4-3; abundance: NA; j_gene: TRBJ2-1; len: 15; d_gene: TRBD2; CDR3aa: CASSQALAGVDEQFF; CDR3nt: TGCGCCAGCAGCCAAGCTCTAGCGGGAGTGGATGAGCAGTTCTTC
v_gene: TRBV10-3; abundance: NA; j_gene: TRBJ2-2; len: 14; d_gene: TRBD1; CDR3aa: CAISGQGRSGELFF; CDR3nt: TGTGCCATCAGTGGACAGGGAAGATCCGGGGAGCTGTTTTTT
v_gene: TRBV15; abundance: NA; j_gene: TRBJ2-4; len: 14; d_gene: TRBD1; CDR3aa: CATSRGQGKNIQYF; CDR3nt: TGTGCCACCAGCAGAGGACAGGGGAAAAACATTCAGTACTTC
v_gene: TRBV7-8; abundance: NA; j_gene: TRBJ2-3; len: 14; d_gene: NA; CDR3aa: CASSLQGSTDTQYF; CDR3nt: TGTGCCAGCAGCTTACAGGGCAGCACAGATACGCAGTATTTT
v_gene: TRBV10-3; abundance: NA; j_gene: TRBJ1-4; len: 14; d_gene: NA; CDR3aa: CAISEFTTNEKLFF; CDR3nt: TGTGCCATCAGTGAATTTACAACTAATGAAAAACTGTTTTTT
v_gene: TRBV29-1; abundance: NA; j_gene: TRBJ1-1; len: 13; d_gene: TRBD1; CDR3aa: CSVKGQGYTEAFF; CDR3nt: TGCAGCGTTAAAGGACAGGGTTACACTGAAGCTTTCTTT
v_gene: TRBV11-2; abundance: few; j_gene: TRBJ2-3; len: 15; d_gene: TRBD2; CDR3aa: CASSFELADTDTQYF; CDR3nt: TGTGCCAGCAGCTTCGAACTAGCGGACACAGATACGCAGTATTTT
v_gene: TRBV28; abundance: NA; j_gene: TRBJ2-7; len: 17; d_gene: NA; CDR3aa: CASSSPADRRGSYEQYF; CDR3nt: TGTGCCAGCAGTTCCCCTGCGGACAGGCGGGGCTCCTACGAGCAGTACTTC
v_gene: TRBV7-8; abundance: few; j_gene: TRBJ1-1; len: 16; d_gene: NA; CDR3aa: CASSLEGLVTNTEAFF; CDR3nt: TGTGCCAGCAGCCTAGAGGGGTTGGTTACGAACACTGAAGCTTTCTTT
v_gene: TRBV19; abundance: NA; j_gene: TRBJ1-2; len: 14; d_gene: NA; CDR3aa: CASSRQVLSYGYTF; CDR3nt: TGTGCCAGTAGTCGACAGGTCTTAAGCTATGGCTACACCTTC
v_gene: TRBV19; abundance: NA; j_gene: TRBJ1-1; len: 17; d_gene: NA; CDR3aa: CASSIRPGDLMNTEAFF; CDR3nt: TGTGCCAGTAGTATCCGCCCAGGGGACCTCATGAACACTGAAGCTTTCTTT
v_gene: TRBV15; abundance: NA; j_gene: TRBJ1-5; len: 14; d_gene: NA; CDR3aa: CATRTSGFNQPQHF; CDR3nt: TGTGCCACCAGAACCTCAGGTTTCAATCAGCCCCAGCATTTT
v_gene: TRBV9; abundance: few; j_gene: TRBJ2-5; len: 15; d_gene: NA; CDR3aa: CASSGRQANQETQYF; CDR3nt: TGTGCCAGCAGCGGACGACAGGCCAACCAAGAGACCCAGTACTTC
v_gene: TRBV7-9; abundance: NA; j_gene: TRBJ2-3; len: 15; d_gene: TRBD1; CDR3aa: CASSLGQGNWDTQYF; CDR3nt: TGTGCCAGCAGCCTAGGACAGGGCAATTGGGATACGCAGTATTTT
v_gene: TRBV19; abundance: NA; j_gene: TRBJ2-3; len: 17; d_gene: TRBD1; CDR3aa: CASRGNTGTGVQDTQYF; CDR3nt: TGTGCCAGTAGGGGGAATACCGGGACAGGGGTTCAGGATACGCAGTATTTT